This TCR beta chain was sequenced in a study of shared clonotypes between healthy human individuals. Study outcomes and limitations: The sharing of roughly 5% of naive CD4 clonotypes was seen across a few donors.

Germline V lookup: CDR1 SGHTA, CDR2 FQGNSA. V was pared by 5 bases and J by 9 bases, with 22 bases of the junction left unmatched. The CDR3 covers 18 residues. Profiling relied on immunoSEQ multiplex PCR, and the TCRdb table lists in-frame clones only, not all of them. The sample records about 2 million clones, 85% to 95% being singletons. Of note for this clone: Its antigen remains unknown.

Positively selected for CCR7, the CD45RO-negative cells used as naive CD8 cells excluded terminally differentiated effector memory CD45RA+ cells. Material for sequencing was naive CD8+ T cells sorted from blood. The rearrangement uses TRBV7-2 and TRBJ2-1, with 7 bases fitting TRBD1. The origin of this receptor is a man younger than 35 in good health. The CDR3 loop is CASSVPVTPGQLVSEQFF. The DNA of the CDR3 is TGTGCCAGCAGCGTTCCTGTCACACCGGGACAGTTGGTCAGTGAGCAGTTCTTC.